These T cell receptor beta chains were read from a single sample in a study of Graves' ophthalmopathy and Graves' hyperthyroidism. TCRdb re-derived calls from the multiplex PCR reads in MiXCR, one entry per CDR3 protein. This sample has about 740,000 distinct CDR3 sequences, with roughly two fifths found just once. The sample was peripheral blood. These receptor sequences come from an adult man with Graves' ophthalmopathy. The CDR3 runs from the conserved cysteine through the conserved F or W. Fields, in order: clone size, D gene, V gene, J gene, CDR3 protein, CDR3 DNA. D genes are given only for firm matches. Size tells how often a clone was seen (once, few, many) or the class of an expanded clone, and some rows leave it out.

>few|-|TRBV9|TRBJ2-5
CASSRGTEIQETQYF
TGTGCCAGCAGTCGCGGGACGGAGATACAAGAGACCCAGTACTTC
>many|-|TRBV7-8|TRBJ1-6
CASSLRFSVINSPLHF
TGTGCCAGCAGCTTACGTTTTTCAGTGATTAATTCACCCCTCCACTTT
>-|TRBD1|TRBV20-1|TRBJ2-5
CSARPGGETQYF
TGCAGTGCTAGACCAGGGGGAGAGACCCAGTACTTC
>few|-|TRBV19|TRBJ1-4
CASLLPGTNEKLFF
TGTGCCAGTCTCCTTCCGGGAACCAACGAAAAACTGTTTTTT
>-|-|TRBV6-6|TRBJ1-1
CASSEVDGGTEAFF
TGTGCCAGCAGTGAAGTAGACGGGGGGACTGAAGCTTTCTTT
>-|-|TRBV25-1|TRBJ1-2
CASSYGVGYGYTF
TGTGCCAGCAGTTACGGGGTGGGCTATGGCTACACCTTC
>-|-|TRBV10-1|TRBJ1-1
CASSGAQTGTEAFF
TGCGCCAGCAGTGGTGCACAGACGGGAACTGAAGCTTTCTTT
>-|-|TRBV6-6|TRBJ1-4
CASSRLTATNEKLFF
TGTGCCAGCAGTAGACTGACAGCAACTAATGAAAAACTGTTTTTT
>-|-|TRBV10-3|TRBJ1-3
CASSWGRPLGGNTIYF
TGTGCCAGCAGTTGGGGGAGGCCGCTCGGAGGAAACACCATATATTTT
>-|TRBD1|TRBV25-1|TRBJ1-1
CASSESWAGGITEAFF
TGTGCCAGCAGTGAGAGTTGGGCAGGGGGCATCACTGAAGCTTTCTTT
>medium-sized|-|TRBV19|TRBJ2-6
CASSIDFSGANVLTF
TGTGCCAGTAGTATCGACTTCTCTGGGGCCAACGTCCTGACTTTC
>-|-|TRBV7-9|TRBJ1-1
CASSPSQVPNTEAFF
TGTGCCAGCTCACCATCACAGGTCCCGAACACTGAAGCTTTCTTT
>few|-|TRBV20-1|TRBJ1-6
CSASNNSPLHF
TGCAGTGCTAGTAACAATTCACCCCTCCACTTT